Shown below are 5 T cell receptor beta chains from a single sample sequenced in a study of blood T cell repertoires in COVID-19. TCRdb keeps only in-frame clones here, not all; method: immunoSEQ multiplex PCR. The sample lists 250,000 to 350,000 clones; around 91% were seen once. Sample: PBMCs or T cells enriched from blood (not recorded which). These receptor sequences come from a woman in her late teens or twenties with acute COVID-19.

The chain is built from TRBV5-1 and TRBJ2-5, with D unclear. Trimming shortened V by 0 bases and J by 7 bases, and 4 bases separated the two germline ends. CDR1 and CDR2 (germline): SGHRS, YFSETQ. The CDR3 runs 11 residues. The DNA of the CDR3 is TGCGCCAGCAGCTTGGCAGGGACCCAGTACTTC. Its protein is CASSLAGTQYF.

This clone was recorded only once. The chain is built from TRBV2 and TRBJ2-5; D gene uncertain. The V end was cut by 4 bases, the J end by 2 bases, with 14 bases between. This CDR3 has 15 residues. The germline CDR1 and CDR2 sequences are SNHLY and FYNNEI. DNA for the CDR3: TGTGCCAGCAGTGTACGGTGGCGGAAACAAGAGACCCAGTACTTC. It codes for CASSVRWRKQETQYF.

To note about this clone: Because the CDR3's place on the DNA is in doubt, the DNA is left out and the CDR3 is given as listed by TCRdb. The chain combines TRBV5-1 with TRBJ2-2; TRBD1 is the table's D call and was not checked against the DNA. The CDR3 is 17 residues long, counting both termini. From germline, CDR1 is SGHRS and CDR2 YFSETQ. CDR3 sequence reads: CASSFFLWTGGIGELFF.

The chain is built from TRBV5-1 and TRBJ2-1; D is possibly TRBD1 (6 bases). This CDR3 has 14 amino acids. Trimming cost V 0 bases and J 4 bases, with 8 bases left between them. The germline CDR1 and CDR2 sequences are SGHRS and YFSETQ. The CDR3 sequence: CASSLERGYNEQFF. CDR3 sequence (DNA): TGCGCCAGCAGCTTGGAAAGGGGGTACAATGAGCAGTTCTTC.

The chain carries TRBV10-2 and TRBJ2-3; the match to TRBD1 covers 9 bases. This CDR3 has 16 residues. The V segment lost 4 bases and the J segment 5 bases; nucleotides outside the gene matches: 10. Germline loops: CDR1 WSHSY, CDR2 SAAADI. The CDR3 region is CASSGTGTGLGDTQYF. The CDR3 DNA reads as TGCGCCAGCAGTGGGACCGGGACAGGGTTGGGAGATACGCAGTATTTT.